Following are 32 T cell receptor beta chains from one sample sequenced in a study of identical twins. Each CDR3 protein gets one entry after TCRdb re-called the 5' RACE reads with MiXCR. The sample includes around 530,000 distinct CDR3 sequences, 13% to 15% seen only once; the top ten take about 0.4%. These data are also associated with another study on yellow fever vaccine responses in identical twins.

Sample: CD4+ T cells sorted from blood. Receptors were obtained from a woman between 18 and 29 years old in good health.

CDR3 nucleotide sequence: TGCAGCGTACTGGCGTATCGTGGGCCAGAGCAGTTCTTC. Translated, it gives CSVLAYRGPEQFF. The rearrangement links TRBV29-1 to TRBJ2-1, with D unclear. The V gene lost 6 bases and the J gene lost 10 bases, with 19 bases spanning the gap. Germline CDR1 is SQVTM and CDR2 is ANQGSEA. CDR3 length: 13 residues.

The chain is built from TRBV7-3 and TRBJ1-6; D might be TRBD1 (6 bases). V dropped 3 bases and J dropped 10 bases, with 13 bases sitting between them. CDR3 size: 14 residues. The germline V gene encodes CDR1 SGHTA and CDR2 FQGTGA. CDR3: CASSFGGPESPLHF. The CDR3 DNA sequence: TGTGCCAGCAGCTTTGGGGGGCCAGAGTCACCCCTCCACTTT.

The V call is TRBV5-1, the J call TRBJ1-1; 11 nucleotides align to TRBD1. After removal of 3 bases from V and 0 bases from J, the junction contained 7 bases not matched to a gene. Germline-derived CDR1 and CDR2 are SGHRS and YFSETQ. This CDR3 is 17 amino acids long. The CDR3 is CASSSEDRGQVNTEAFF. For the CDR3, the DNA is TGCGCCAGCAGCTCAGAGGACAGGGGGCAGGTGAACACTGAAGCTTTCTTT.

This clonotype was picked up a small number of times. The rearrangement links TRBV10-3 to TRBJ1-2; D ambiguous. Trimming cost V 0 bases and J 2 bases, with 10 bases left between them. The CDR3 covers 15 residues. In germline, CDR1 is ENHRY, CDR2 SYGVKD. The CDR3 reads CAISESPRWNYGYTF. CDR3 DNA sequence: TGTGCCATCAGTGAGTCACCCAGGTGGAACTATGGCTACACCTTC.

This clonotype has a handful of counts. J is TRBJ2-6 and V is TRBV10-3, with 7 bases matching TRBD1. V trimming: 4 bases; J trimming: 0 bases; junction bases outside the gene matches: 15. Per the germline V gene, CDR1 is ENHRY and CDR2 is SYGVKD. The CDR3 has 20 residues. The CDR3 sequence: CAISGTTGQPTISGANVLTF. The CDR3 DNA is TGTGCCATCAGTGGTACCACGGGACAGCCAACAATCTCTGGGGCCAACGTCCTGACTTTC.

This CDR3 reads CASSLTAGRETQYF. CDR3 in DNA: TGTGCCAGCAGCTTGACAGCCGGTAGGGAGACCCAGTACTTC. The chain recombines TRBV7-2 with TRBJ2-5, with D possibly matching TRBD1 (5 bases). The CDR3 consists of 14 residues. V was cut by 3 bases and J by 5 bases, with 13 bases left in between. The germline gives CDR1 SGHTA, CDR2 FQGNSA.

This clonotype was seen more than once but under ten times. The CDR3: CASSPSLAGGEQFF. The CDR3, as DNA: TGTGCCAGCAGCCCCTCGCTAGCGGGAGGGGAGCAGTTCTTC. This sequence joins TRBV3-1 and TRBJ2-1, with 12 bases identical to TRBD2. The V and J ends lost 4 bases and 10 bases, in that order; junction bases with no gene match: 5. Germline loops: CDR1 LGHDT, CDR2 YNNKEL (reference sequence). CDR3 length: 14 amino acids.

The chain is built from TRBV6-5 and TRBJ2-5; no clear D gene. Germline V CDR1 and CDR2: MNHEY, SVGAGI. This CDR3 contains 12 residues. The V and J ends lost 6 bases and 1 base respectively, with 6 bases between them. The CDR3 DNA follows: TGTGCCAGCAGGGCCCCCCAAGAGACCCAGTACTTC. This translates into CASRAPQETQYF.

J is TRBJ1-1 and V is TRBV13; 7 bases line up with TRBD1. Germline CDR1 is PRHDT and CDR2 is FYEKMQ (reference sequence). CDR3 length equals 15 residues. V lost 2 bases, J lost 0 bases, and 3 bases stayed unmatched. The CDR3 here is CASSLQGQMNTEAFF. The CDR3 region has the DNA TGTGCCAGCAGCTTACAGGGACAGATGAACACTGAAGCTTTCTTT.

This clonotype was counted between two and nine times. The genes are TRBV4-2 and TRBJ2-7; no firm D call. Per germline, CDR1 LGHNA and CDR2 YNFKEQ. CDR3 length: 16 amino acids. V lost 0 bases and J 1 base, leaving 13 bases between the germline ends. Written as DNA, the CDR3 is TGTGCCAGCAGCCAAGATTTAGCAATCATTTCCTACGAGCAGTACTTC. Amino acids: CASSQDLAIISYEQYF.

As to this clonotype: This may arise from a read error, as a much more abundant clone is one base away. The CDR3 DNA reads as TGTGCCACCAGTGATGGCTACGAGCAGTACTTC. Translating gives CATSDGYEQYF. V usage is TRBV24-1 and J usage is TRBJ2-7; D is undetermined. The CDR3 covers 11 residues. The V gene lost 3 bases and the J gene lost 3 bases, with 2 bases spanning the gap. Germline lookup yields CDR1 KGHDR and CDR2 SFDVKD.

This chain connects TRBV28 to TRBJ2-7; D assignment may be TRBD1 or TRBD2 (5 bases each). Between the trimmed V and J ends, which lost 5 bases and 0 bases, there was a span of 11 bases. CDR3 length equals 14 residues. The germline CDR1 and CDR2 sequences are MDHEN and SYDVKM. The CDR3 sequence is CASSPPGHSYEQYV. The CDR3 region has the DNA TGTGCCAGCAGTCCCCCGGGGCACTCCTACGAGCAGTACGTC.

The genes are TRBV11-2 and TRBJ1-6, with TRBD1 as a possible D gene (6 bases). Trimming took off 4 bases at V and 8 bases at J, with 18 bases between the two ends. CDR1 SGHAT and CDR2 FQNNGV come from the germline V gene. CDR3 length: 16 amino acids. The CDR3: CASSSTQGGFHSPLHF. The CDR3 coding sequence is TGTGCCAGCAGCTCAACACAGGGAGGATTCCATTCACCCCTCCACTTT.

This clonotype was detected a few times. V and J are TRBV4-1 and TRBJ2-3; D is possibly TRBD1 or TRBD2 (5 bases each). Germline-derived CDR1 and CDR2 are MGHRA and YSYEKL. The ends were cut back, 1 base at V and 3 bases at J, with 11 bases in the middle. The CDR3 loop spans 15 amino acids. Here the CDR3 reads CASSQGNGATDTQYF. The CDR3 DNA reads as TGCGCCAGCAGCCAAGGCAACGGGGCTACAGATACGCAGTATTTT.

The chain couples TRBV5-5 to TRBJ2-7; 9 bases are a match to TRBD1. Germline trimming cut 4 bases from V and 5 bases from J; bases unmatched to any gene: 10. The CDR3 has 15 residues. Germline V lookup: CDR1 SGHKS, CDR2 YYEKEE (reference sequence). The CDR3 DNA is TGTGCCAGCAGCGACCGGGGACAGGGTTGGAACGAGCAGTACGTC. Its protein product is CASSDRGQGWNEQYV.

This clonotype was detected only a few times. J is TRBJ2-6 and V is TRBV7-8, with no clear D. V was pared by 2 bases and J by 12 bases, with 5 bases between. This CDR3 contains 11 residues. Germline assignment: CDR1 SGHVS and CDR2 FQNEAQ. The CDR3 bases are TGTGCCAGCAGCTTATCTATCGTCCTGACTTTC. This codes for CASSLSIVLTF.

The chain couples TRBV7-8 to TRBJ1-5; D is unresolved. In germline, CDR1 is SGHVS, CDR2 FQNEAQ. This CDR3 comprises 16 residues. Trimming cost V 0 bases and J 2 bases, with 11 bases left between them. The CDR3 nucleotides read TGTGCCAGCAGCTTAGCCCAGGACGTGGGCAATCAGCCCCAGCATTTT. Translation: CASSLAQDVGNQPQHF.

The chain uses TRBV12-3 or TRBV12-4 and TRBJ2-1, with 8 bases that match TRBD2. The ends lost 3 bases at V and 10 bases at J; junction bases unmatched: 5. The CDR3 covers 13 residues. CDR3: CASSFPSGSEQFF. The CDR3 region has the DNA TGTGCCAGCAGTTTCCCTAGCGGGTCCGAGCAGTTCTTC.

This clonotype occurred once. This clone may be a read error of a much larger clone one base away. The V and J genes are TRBV20-1 and TRBJ2-3; 15 bases match TRBD2. This CDR3 is 16 amino acids long. CDR1 and CDR2 from the germline V gene are DFQATT and SNEGSKA (reference sequence). The CDR3: CCAIRTSGRAADTQYF. DNA for the CDR3: TGCTGTGCTATCCGGACTAGCGGGAGGGCCGCGGATACGCAGTATTTT.

This clonotype was picked up a small number of times. The chain recombines TRBV6-1 with TRBJ1-6; D is perhaps TRBD1 (6 bases). The CDR3 is 15 amino acids. CDR1 is MNHNS and CDR2 is SASEGT in the germline V gene. V was trimmed by 10 bases and J by 7 bases, leaving 20 bases between them. CDR3 sequence: CATRGTPVGNSPLHF. In nucleotides, the CDR3 is TGTGCCACCCGAGGGACACCAGTTGGGAATTCACCCCTCCACTTT.

The rearrangement joins TRBV20-1 to TRBJ2-2, with 8 nucleotides matching TRBD1. V lost 8 bases and J lost 7; bases outside the gene matches: 12. Per germline, CDR1 DFQATT and CDR2 SNEGSKA (reference sequence). The CDR3 runs 14 residues. The CDR3 spells CSLTIQGAGGELFF. The CDR3 nucleotides are TGCAGTCTAACAATTCAGGGGGCTGGCGGGGAGCTGTTTTTT.

This clonotype has just a few counts. The chain carries TRBV28 and TRBJ2-3; D uncertain. Germline V gene lookup returns CDR1 MDHEN and CDR2 SYDVKM. The CDR3 contains 15 residues. V lost 7 bases and J lost 2, with 16 bases in between. CDR3 protein: CASTLGQGNTDTQYF. The CDR3 DNA reads as TGTGCCAGCACGCTCGGGCAAGGAAACACAGATACGCAGTATTTT.

J is TRBJ1-6 and V is TRBV12-3 or TRBV12-4, with D hard to call. The CDR3 spans 12 residues. Trimming removed 5 bases from V and 6 bases from J, with 5 bases in between. DNA of the CDR3: TGTGCCAGCAGTCCAATTAATTCACCCCTCCACTTT. Protein sequence: CASSPINSPLHF.

This clonotype was observed at least ten times. The chain combines TRBV29-1 with TRBJ1-5; D is perhaps TRBD1 (5 bases). Germline values: CDR1 SQVTM, CDR2 ANQGSEA. This CDR3 contains 13 residues. With 1 base removed from V and 6 bases from J, the gap between germline ends came to 10 bases. In nucleotides, the CDR3 is TGCAGCGTTGAAGGGCAGGGAGGTCAGCCCCAGCATTTT. This sequence encodes CSVEGQGGQPQHF. Full variable domain (rest looked up from reference TRBV29-1 and TRBJ1-5): SAVISQKPSRDICQRGTSLTIQCQVDSQVTMMFWYRQQPGQSLTLIATANQGSEATYESGFVIDKFPISRPNLTFSTLTVSNMSPEDSSIYLCSVEGQGGQPQHFGDGTRLSIL.

The rearrangement joins TRBV2 to TRBJ2-1, with TRBD2 matching 7 bases. CDR1 is SNHLY and CDR2 is FYNNEI in the germline V gene. This CDR3 has 18 residues. With 11 bases clipped from V and 0 bases from J, the junction kept 19 bases outside the gene matches. The CDR3 region is CALSFQGAGRSSYNEQFF. The CDR3 DNA reads TGTGCCCTCAGTTTTCAGGGAGCGGGGCGGAGCTCCTACAATGAGCAGTTCTTC.

The chain links TRBV6-1 to TRBJ2-3, with TRBD1 identical over 10 bases. J gave up 4 bases and V 10 bases, and 14 bases lay outside the gene matches. Germline CDR1 reads MNHNS; CDR2 reads SASEGT. CDR3 length equals 16 residues. The DNA of the CDR3 is TGTGCCACCCTGCTCGCGACAGGGGGCCGTTCAGATACGCAGTATTTT. Protein product: CATLLATGGRSDTQYF.

The chain links TRBV5-1 to TRBJ2-5, with D perhaps TRBD1 or TRBD2 (5 bases each). The CDR3 loop spans 14 amino acids. CDR1 and CDR2 (germline): SGHRS, YFSETQ. V gave up 4 bases and J gave up 1 base, with 11 bases separating them. Here the CDR3 DNA reads TGCGCCAGCAGCCTCGGGGCTTTCCAAGAGACCCAGTACTTC. Translating it yields CASSLGAFQETQYF.

Only a few counts were recorded for this clonotype. The rearrangement joins TRBV5-5 to TRBJ2-7, with 12 nucleotides matching TRBD2. With 0 bases clipped from V and 7 bases from J, the junction kept 5 bases outside the gene matches. Germline V gene lookup returns CDR1 SGHKS and CDR2 YYEKEE (reference sequence). The CDR3 contains 15 residues. CDR3 region: CASSLGTSGTIEQYF. Written as DNA, the CDR3 is TGTGCCAGCAGCTTGGGGACTAGCGGGACAATAGAGCAGTACTTC.

This clonotype was recorded a few times. V gene TRBV10-3 combines with J gene TRBJ2-1, with TRBD2 matching 12 bases. The V and J ends lost 3 bases and 10 bases, in that order; junction bases with no gene match: 13. This CDR3 contains 17 residues. The germline CDR1 and CDR2 sequences are ENHRY and SYGVKD. This CDR3 reads CAISDSSGGVSLREQFF. The DNA for the CDR3 is TGTGCCATCAGTGACTCTAGCGGGGGGGTCTCCCTCCGGGAGCAGTTCTTC.

V gene TRBV6-5 combines with J gene TRBJ1-1, with a tentative D call TRBD1 (6 bases). This CDR3 is built from 14 residues. Germline V CDR1 and CDR2: MNHEY, SVGAGI. V was cut by 4 bases and J by 9 bases, with 18 bases left in between. CDR3 nucleotide sequence: TGTGCCAGCAGTTCGGCCCGGACAGTACAGAAAGCTTTCTTT. Its protein product is CASSSARTVQKAFF.

This chain uses TRBV12-3 or TRBV12-4 with TRBJ2-7; D possibly corresponds to TRBD1 (6 bases). V lost 3 bases and J 2 bases, leaving 14 bases between the germline ends. CDR3 size: 15 residues. CDR3 loop: CASSFGRSGAYEQYF. The CDR3 nucleotides are TGTGCCAGCAGTTTTGGGCGTTCAGGGGCCTACGAGCAGTACTTC.

The gene calls are TRBV29-1 and TRBJ2-3, with TRBD2 matching over 9 bases. The CDR3 is 12 amino acids. The germline CDR1 and CDR2 sequences are SQVTM and ANQGSEA. V shed 7 bases and J 6 bases; nucleotides not matched to a gene: 5. The CDR3 nucleotides are TGCAGCGCCGGGACTAGCAGCGATACGCAGTATTTT. It is translated as CSAGTSSDTQYF.